This is a list of T cell receptor beta chains from one sample in a study of blood T cells in healthy people across ages. MiXCR, run by TCRdb on the 5' RACE reads, gives a single entry per CDR3 protein. The sample consists of hundreds of thousands of distinct CDR3 sequences, roughly 30% of them appearing once. The sample comprised blood. Receptor source: a woman aged 80 or over in good health. Both conserved end residues are trimmed from each CDR3. Clone sizes are given selectively: once, few, many, or a class where the clone is expanded.

j_call: TRBJ1-2
v_call: TRBV3-1
clone_size: NA
cdr3_aa: ASSQVIKRDRSSINGYT

j_call: TRBJ2-7
v_call: TRBV7-9
clone_size: NA
cdr3_aa: ASSLTTGVGEQY

j_call: TRBJ2-6
v_call: TRBV6-6
clone_size: NA
cdr3_aa: ASRLDRGRGGANVRT

j_call: TRBJ2-7
v_call: TRBV7-2
clone_size: many
cdr3_aa: ASSFDLNEQY

j_call: TRBJ1-3
v_call: TRBV7-3
clone_size: NA
cdr3_aa: ASSLEAGNTIY

j_call: TRBJ2-7
v_call: TRBV20-1
clone_size: many
cdr3_aa: SAPKLAGAPYEQY

j_call: TRBJ1-2
v_call: TRBV7-8
clone_size: few
cdr3_aa: ASGLGGSSGYT

j_call: TRBJ2-1
v_call: TRBV30
clone_size: NA
cdr3_aa: AWSVGGQGNNEQF

j_call: TRBJ2-1
v_call: TRBV30
clone_size: few
cdr3_aa: AWRGTGWGEQF

j_call: TRBJ2-1
v_call: TRBV12-3/TRBV12-4
clone_size: many
cdr3_aa: ASSLNRGGNEQF

j_call: TRBJ1-2
v_call: TRBV14
clone_size: NA
cdr3_aa: ASSQPGTGAYGYT

j_call: TRBJ1-1
v_call: TRBV7-2
clone_size: NA
cdr3_aa: ASTESRANTEAF

j_call: TRBJ2-3
v_call: TRBV5-1
clone_size: many
cdr3_aa: ASSWTGGTDTQY

j_call: TRBJ2-7
v_call: TRBV27
clone_size: few
cdr3_aa: ASSFTGAGYEQY

j_call: TRBJ2-3
v_call: TRBV20-1
clone_size: many
cdr3_aa: SASDRGWDTQY

j_call: TRBJ1-1
v_call: TRBV5-1
clone_size: NA
cdr3_aa: ASSQDTVMNTEAF

j_call: TRBJ2-1
v_call: TRBV27
clone_size: NA
cdr3_aa: ASSLIREAEQF

j_call: TRBJ2-7
v_call: TRBV6-2/TRBV6-3
clone_size: many
cdr3_aa: ASSYSRQASSYEQY

j_call: TRBJ2-2
v_call: TRBV12-5
clone_size: NA
cdr3_aa: ASGLFTGELF

j_call: TRBJ2-7
v_call: TRBV18
clone_size: NA
cdr3_aa: ASSPGTGKSREQY

j_call: TRBJ2-6
v_call: TRBV5-1
clone_size: once
cdr3_aa: ASSRETGANVLT

j_call: TRBJ2-4
v_call: TRBV28
clone_size: few
cdr3_aa: ASSLGMGRLRWQY

j_call: TRBJ1-1
v_call: TRBV11-2
clone_size: few
cdr3_aa: ASSLGDRAKEAF

j_call: TRBJ2-7
v_call: TRBV7-8
clone_size: many
cdr3_aa: ASSLGNYYEQY

j_call: TRBJ1-1
v_call: TRBV7-9
clone_size: NA
cdr3_aa: AGSPRTGTNTEAF

j_call: TRBJ2-1
v_call: TRBV3-1
clone_size: many
cdr3_aa: ASSPLAGNEQF

j_call: TRBJ1-5
v_call: TRBV6-2/TRBV6-3
clone_size: NA
cdr3_aa: ASREGTANQPQH

j_call: TRBJ1-2
v_call: TRBV9
clone_size: many
cdr3_aa: ASTQTGDYGYT

j_call: TRBJ2-3
v_call: TRBV12-3/TRBV12-4
clone_size: NA
cdr3_aa: ASSPVRAGGDAQY

j_call: TRBJ1-2
v_call: TRBV15
clone_size: many
cdr3_aa: ATSRDNRRTANYGYT

j_call: TRBJ1-4
v_call: TRBV7-2
clone_size: few
cdr3_aa: ASSPGQGGGEKLF

j_call: TRBJ1-2
v_call: TRBV2
clone_size: NA
cdr3_aa: ASSEQGGMDYGYT

j_call: TRBJ1-2
v_call: TRBV5-6
clone_size: many
cdr3_aa: ASTNYGGTNYGYT

j_call: TRBJ1-5
v_call: TRBV6-1
clone_size: many
cdr3_aa: ASSGDRNQPQH

j_call: TRBJ1-1
v_call: TRBV7-3
clone_size: many
cdr3_aa: ASSPTGGTTEAF

j_call: NA
v_call: TRBV5-1
clone_size: once
cdr3_aa: ASKRSGRYEQY

j_call: TRBJ1-5
v_call: TRBV7-6
clone_size: NA
cdr3_aa: AGSLAPKGAGGWRNQPQH

j_call: TRBJ1-2
v_call: TRBV20-1
clone_size: NA
cdr3_aa: SARPTGGPYGYT

j_call: TRBJ2-1
v_call: TRBV3-1
clone_size: many
cdr3_aa: ASSQRSSYNEQF

j_call: TRBJ1-2
v_call: TRBV28
clone_size: many
cdr3_aa: ASRLNRDKGYGYT

j_call: TRBJ1-1
v_call: TRBV6-2/TRBV6-3
clone_size: few
cdr3_aa: ASSYVVMEAF

j_call: TRBJ2-3
v_call: TRBV20-1
clone_size: many
cdr3_aa: SASLPALAGAITDTQY

j_call: TRBJ2-5
v_call: TRBV5-1
clone_size: many
cdr3_aa: ASSPGGLETQY

j_call: TRBJ1-2
v_call: TRBV6-1
clone_size: once
cdr3_aa: ANRFPGTRDCYT

j_call: TRBJ1-2
v_call: TRBV5-6
clone_size: NA
cdr3_aa: ASSLDTVAGYT

j_call: TRBJ2-1
v_call: TRBV4-2
clone_size: many
cdr3_aa: ASSPGWNANEQF

j_call: TRBJ1-4
v_call: TRBV20-1
clone_size: NA
cdr3_aa: SAPDRGGDEKLF

j_call: TRBJ2-3
v_call: TRBV7-2
clone_size: many
cdr3_aa: ASTQNPTGSDTQY

j_call: TRBJ2-5
v_call: TRBV7-2
clone_size: many
cdr3_aa: ASSWGLGETQY

j_call: TRBJ1-2
v_call: TRBV7-2
clone_size: few
cdr3_aa: ASSFARVANYGYT